These 14 T cell receptor beta chains originate from one sample sequenced in a study of blood T cell repertoires in COVID-19. TCRdb keeps only in-frame clones here, not all; method: immunoSEQ multiplex PCR. Of about 160,000 clones in the sample, 82% were seen once. Sequencing used peripheral blood. These receptors were taken from a woman at least 80 years old with active or convalescent COVID-19.

The gene calls are TRBV3-1 (or the pseudogene TRBV3-2) and TRBJ1-2; maybe TRBD1 (6 bases). The germline gives CDR1 LGHDT, CDR2 YNNKEL (reference sequence). Deletions cut 4 bases from V and 5 bases from J, with 11 bases between. The CDR3 loop spans 13 amino acids. The CDR3 nucleotides read TGTGCCAGCAGCCGGGGACACCCTTATGGCTACACCTTC. Translation gives CASSRGHPYGYTF.

The sample holds one count of this clone. This rearrangement joins TRBV7-9 to TRBJ2-1, with D possibly matching TRBD2 (6 bases). Germline V gives CDR1 SEHNR, CDR2 FQNEAQ (reference sequence). CDR3 length: 16 residues. The V end was cut by 5 bases, the J end by 5 bases, with 19 bases between. The CDR3 spells CASSPGRLARDNEQFF. CDR3 sequence (DNA): TGTGCCAGCAGCCCGGGTCGTCTAGCGCGCGACAATGAGCAGTTCTTC.

This chain uses TRBV6-5 with TRBJ1-6; 7 bases map to TRBD1. The CDR3 has 15 residues. V shed 4 bases, J shed 8 bases, and the junction held 8 bases outside the gene matches. The germline V gene encodes CDR1 MNHEY and CDR2 SVGAGI. CDR3 protein: CASSLSQGEDSPLHF. In nucleotides, the CDR3 is TGTGCCAGCAGTTTATCCCAGGGGGAAGATTCACCCCTCCACTTT.

The rearrangement uses TRBV7-2 and TRBJ1-2; D ambiguous. V lost 0 bases, J lost 14 bases, and 25 bases lay in between. Germline loops: CDR1 SGHTA, CDR2 FQGNSA. The CDR3 is 16 amino acids. The CDR3 region has the DNA TGTGCCAGCAGCTTAGCTTCTTCCCCCAAAGAGTCCCACCTTACCTTC. Translated, it gives CASSLASSPKESHLTF. Looking up the rest from reference TRBV7-2 and TRBJ1-2 gives the full variable domain: GAGVSQSPSNKVTEKGKDVELRCDPISGHTALYWYRQSLGQGLEFLIYFQGNSAPDKSGLPSDRFSAERTGGSVSTLTIQRTQQEDSAVYLCASSLASSPKESHLTFGSGTRLTVV.

This clone occurred once. The V and J genes are TRBV5-1 and TRBJ1-1, with D tentatively TRBD1 (6 bases). Germline loops: CDR1 SGHRS, CDR2 YFSETQ. The CDR3 contains 17 residues. V lost 4 bases to trimming and J lost 0 bases, with 19 bases between them. CDR3 loop: CASSREGTGRVNTEAFF. CDR3 coding DNA: TGCGCCAGCAGCCGGGAGGGCACAGGGCGGGTGAACACTGAAGCTTTCTTT.

The CDR3 spells CASSPVRGAFDGYTF. CDR3 coding DNA: TGTGCCAGCAGCCCCGTTCGGGGGGCTTTTGATGGCTACACCTTC. The chain combines TRBV7-9 with TRBJ1-2; perhaps TRBD1 as D (6 bases). The CDR3 is made up of 15 amino acids. Germline lookup yields CDR1 SEHNR and CDR2 FQNEAQ (reference sequence). Deletions cut 5 bases from V and 6 bases from J, with 19 bases between.

This chain joins TRBV6-1 and TRBJ2-1; 8 bases are a match to TRBD1. CDR1 and CDR2 (germline): MNHNS, SASEGT. The length of the CDR3 is 16 residues. V shed 2 bases, J shed 3 bases, and the junction held 6 bases outside the gene matches. CDR3 amino acids: CASSENGRGLYNEQFF. DNA of the CDR3: TGTGCCAGCAGTGAAAATGGCAGGGGGCTCTACAATGAGCAGTTCTTC.

The V gene is TRBV2, the J gene TRBJ1-2; 9 bases are a match to TRBD1. CDR3 length equals 15 residues. The ends lost 6 bases at V and 7 bases at J; junction bases unmatched: 12. Germline values: CDR1 SNHLY, CDR2 FYNNEI. Here the CDR3 reads CASSQEPGQGLGYTF. CDR3 sequence (DNA): TGTGCCAGCAGCCAAGAACCGGGACAGGGACTTGGCTACACCTTC. The complete variable domain, with remaining parts taken from reference TRBV2 and TRBJ1-2, reads EPEVTQTPSHQVTQMGQEVILRCVPISNHLYFYWYRQILGQKVEFLVSFYNNEISEKSEIFDDQFSVERPDGSNFTLKIRSTKLEDSAMYFCASSQEPGQGLGYTFGSGTRLTVV.

The chain uses TRBV10-1 and TRBJ1-3, with D maybe TRBD1 (6 bases). The CDR3 runs to 14 residues. Germline V gene data show CDR1 as WNHNN and CDR2 as SYGVQD (reference sequence). V lost 5 bases to trimming and J lost 0 bases, with 8 bases between them. CDR3 in DNA: TGCGCCAGCAGTCGAGGGGGCTCTGGAAACACCATATATTTT. It translates to CASSRGGSGNTIYF.

Regarding this clone: The same CDR3 can be traced to other DNA sequences in this sample. This sequence joins TRBV28 and TRBJ1-1; no clear D gene. Trimming cost V 6 bases and J 1 base, with 9 bases left between them. Germline V gene data show CDR1 as MDHEN and CDR2 as SYDVKM. The CDR3 length is 13 residues. This CDR3 reads CASSRRGNTEAFF. CDR3 sequence (DNA): TGTGCCAGCAGCCGACGGGGGAACACTGAAGCTTTCTTT. Full variable domain (rest looked up from reference TRBV28 and TRBJ1-1): DVKVTQSSRYLVKRTGEKVFLECVQDMDHENMFWYRQDPGLGLRLIYFSYDVKMKEKGDIPEGYSVSREKKERFSLILESASTNQTSMYLCASSRRGNTEAFFGQGTRLTVV.

In this sample, this clone turned up a few times. The V call is TRBV27, the J call TRBJ2-7; unclear D gene. V lost 6 bases and J lost 0, with 12 bases in between. Germline V gives CDR1 MNHEY, CDR2 SMNVEV (reference sequence). This CDR3 has 14 amino acids. The CDR3 DNA reads as TGTGCCAGCAGGGTGACAAAGAGCTCCTACGAGCAGTACTTC. It yields the protein CASRVTKSSYEQYF.

The chain couples TRBV7-6 to TRBJ2-7; a possible D gene is TRBD1 (6 bases). Looked up from germline, CDR1 is SGHVS and CDR2 is FNYEAQ. The CDR3 covers 15 residues. Trimming stripped 5 bases from V and 3 bases from J, with 17 bases between. DNA for the CDR3: TGTGCCAGCAGCCGTATCACGACAGGCGTCTACGAGCAGTACTTC. Amino acid sequence: CASSRITTGVYEQYF.

The chain carries TRBV7-2 and TRBJ1-2, with D possibly matching TRBD1 (6 bases). The V end was cut by 5 bases, the J end by 9 bases, with 13 bases between. The CDR3 runs 12 residues. Per the germline V gene, CDR1 is SGHTA and CDR2 is FQGNSA. CDR3 protein: CASSVQQGRYTF. The CDR3 DNA sequence: TGTGCCAGCAGCGTCCAACAGGGCCGCTACACCTTC.

The CDR3 region has the DNA TGTGCCATCCGGATAGCGGGAGACGAGCAGTACTTC. Translating it yields CAIRIAGDEQYF. The V and J genes are TRBV10-3 and TRBJ2-7; 9 bases are shared with TRBD2. The J segment lost 5 bases and the V segment lost 8 bases, leaving 4 bases of the junction unmatched. The CDR3 runs 12 residues. From germline, CDR1 is ENHRY and CDR2 SYGVKD.